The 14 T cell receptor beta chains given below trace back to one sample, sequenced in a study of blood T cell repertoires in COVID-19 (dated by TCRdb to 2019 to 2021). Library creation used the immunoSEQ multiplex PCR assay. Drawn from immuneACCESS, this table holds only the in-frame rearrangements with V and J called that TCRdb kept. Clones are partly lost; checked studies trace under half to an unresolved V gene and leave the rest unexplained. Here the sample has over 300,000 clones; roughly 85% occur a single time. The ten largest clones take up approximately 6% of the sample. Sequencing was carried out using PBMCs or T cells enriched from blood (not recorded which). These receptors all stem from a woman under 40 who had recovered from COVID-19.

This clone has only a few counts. Here the CDR3 reads CASLAAGVGYTEAFF. CDR3 nucleotides: TGTGCCAGCCTAGCGGCAGGGGTGGGGTACACTGAAGCTTTCTTT. The chain employs TRBV19 and TRBJ1-1; TRBD1 might be the D (6 bases). CDR1 is LNHDA, CDR2 SQIVND, per germline (reference sequence). This CDR3 has 15 residues. V gave up 9 bases and J gave up 3 bases, with 20 bases separating them.

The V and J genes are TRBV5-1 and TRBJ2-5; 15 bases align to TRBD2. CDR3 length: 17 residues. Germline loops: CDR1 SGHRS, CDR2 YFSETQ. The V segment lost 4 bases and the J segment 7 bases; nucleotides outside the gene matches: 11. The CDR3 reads CASSRTSGGDYVRTQYF. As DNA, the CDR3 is TGCGCCAGCAGCCGGACTAGCGGGGGGGATTACGTTAGGACCCAGTACTTC.

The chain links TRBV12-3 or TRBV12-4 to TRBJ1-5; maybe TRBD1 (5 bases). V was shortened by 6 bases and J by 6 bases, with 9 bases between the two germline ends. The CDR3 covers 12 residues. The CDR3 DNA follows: TGTGCCAGCAGCAGGGTTTTTCAGCCCCAGCATTTT. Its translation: CASSRVFQPQHF.

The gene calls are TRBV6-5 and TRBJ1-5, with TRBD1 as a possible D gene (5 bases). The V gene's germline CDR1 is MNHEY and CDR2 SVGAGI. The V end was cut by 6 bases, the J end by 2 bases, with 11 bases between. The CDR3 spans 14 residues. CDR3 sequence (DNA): TGTGCCAGCAGGGCGCCGGGGGGCAATCAGCCCCAGCATTTT. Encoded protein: CASRAPGGNQPQHF.

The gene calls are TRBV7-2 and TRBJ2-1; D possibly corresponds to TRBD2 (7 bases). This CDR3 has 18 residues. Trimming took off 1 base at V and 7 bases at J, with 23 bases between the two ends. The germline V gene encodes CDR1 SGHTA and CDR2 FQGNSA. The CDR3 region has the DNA TGTGCCAGCAGCTTAGAAATGCGGGGGCCGTCCCCTGAGAATGAGCAGTTCTTC. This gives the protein CASSLEMRGPSPENEQFF.

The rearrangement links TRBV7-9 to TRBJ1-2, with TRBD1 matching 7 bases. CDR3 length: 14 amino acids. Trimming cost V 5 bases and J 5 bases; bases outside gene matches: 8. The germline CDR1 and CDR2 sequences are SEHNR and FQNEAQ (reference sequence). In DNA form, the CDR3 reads TGTGCCAGCAGCACCACGGACAGGCTATATGGCTACACCTTC. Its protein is CASSTTDRLYGYTF.

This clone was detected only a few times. The chain's CDR3 is CAWTRIGGARADYEQYF. The CDR3 DNA sequence: TGTGCCTGGACCCGCATAGGTGGGGCCAGGGCGGACTACGAGCAGTACTTC. The rearrangement links TRBV30 to TRBJ2-7; TRBD1 might be the D (5 bases). CDR3 size: 17 residues. Trimming left V 4 bases short and J 3 bases short, with 25 bases between. CDR1 and CDR2 (germline): GTSNPN, SVGIG (reference sequence).

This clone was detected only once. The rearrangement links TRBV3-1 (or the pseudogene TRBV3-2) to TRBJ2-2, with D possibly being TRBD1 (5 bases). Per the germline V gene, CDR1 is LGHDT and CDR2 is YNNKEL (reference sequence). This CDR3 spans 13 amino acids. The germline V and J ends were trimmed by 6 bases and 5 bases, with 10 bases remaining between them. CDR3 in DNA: TGTGCCAGCAGACCTAGGGGTACCGGGGAGCTGTTTTTT. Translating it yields CASRPRGTGELFF.

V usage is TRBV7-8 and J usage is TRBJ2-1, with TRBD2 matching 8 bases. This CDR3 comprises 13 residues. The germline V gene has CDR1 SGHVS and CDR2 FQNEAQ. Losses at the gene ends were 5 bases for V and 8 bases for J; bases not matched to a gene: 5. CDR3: CASSPHGGDEQFF. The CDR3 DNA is TGTGCCAGCAGCCCGCACGGGGGGGATGAGCAGTTCTTC.

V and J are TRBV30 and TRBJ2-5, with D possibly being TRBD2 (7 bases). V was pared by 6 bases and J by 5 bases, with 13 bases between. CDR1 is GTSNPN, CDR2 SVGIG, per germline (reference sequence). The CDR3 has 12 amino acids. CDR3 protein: CACREGEETQYF. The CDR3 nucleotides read TGTGCCTGTAGGGAGGGGGAGGAGACCCAGTACTTC. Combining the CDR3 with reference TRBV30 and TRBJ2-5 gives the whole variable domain SQTIHQWPATLVQPVGSPLSLECTVEGTSNPNLYWYRQAAGRGLQLLFYSVGIGQISSEVPQNLSASRPQDRQFILSSKKLLLSDSGFYLCACREGEETQYFGPGTRLLVL.

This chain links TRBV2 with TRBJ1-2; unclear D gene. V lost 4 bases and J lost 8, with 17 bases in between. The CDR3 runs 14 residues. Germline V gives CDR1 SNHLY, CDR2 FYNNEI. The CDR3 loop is CASSGNSRGEGYTF. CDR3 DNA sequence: TGTGCCAGCAGTGGAAACTCCCGGGGTGAGGGCTACACCTTC.

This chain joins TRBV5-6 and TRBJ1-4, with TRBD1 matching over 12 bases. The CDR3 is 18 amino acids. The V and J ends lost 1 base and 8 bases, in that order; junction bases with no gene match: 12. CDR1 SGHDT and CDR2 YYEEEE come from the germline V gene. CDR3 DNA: TGTGCCAGCAGCTTGACCTTTGGGACAGGGGGCGCGAAGGAAAAACTGTTTTTT. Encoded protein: CASSLTFGTGGAKEKLFF.

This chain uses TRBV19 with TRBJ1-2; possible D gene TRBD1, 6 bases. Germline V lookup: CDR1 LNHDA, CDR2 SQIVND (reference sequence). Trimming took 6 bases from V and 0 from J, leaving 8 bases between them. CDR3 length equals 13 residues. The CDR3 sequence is CASRDSSNYGYTF. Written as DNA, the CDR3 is TGTGCCAGTAGGGACAGTTCTAACTATGGCTACACCTTC. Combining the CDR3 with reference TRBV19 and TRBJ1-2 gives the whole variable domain DGGITQSPKYLFRKEGQNVTLSCEQNLNHDAMYWYRQDPGQGLRLIYYSQIVNDFQKGDIAEGYSVSREKKESFPLTVTSAQKNPTAFYLCASRDSSNYGYTFGSGTRLTVV.

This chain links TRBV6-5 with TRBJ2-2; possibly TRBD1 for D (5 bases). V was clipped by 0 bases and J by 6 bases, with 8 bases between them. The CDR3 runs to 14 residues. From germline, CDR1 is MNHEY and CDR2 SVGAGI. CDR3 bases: TGTGCCAGCAGTTACTCAGGGGAAGCCGGGGAGCTGTTTTTT. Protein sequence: CASSYSGEAGELFF.